Described below is a single T cell receptor beta chain sequence and its context. Its specificity is not known. Other DNA sequences from this sample encode an identical CDR3 as well. The data stem from a study of T cell responses to AZD1222 COVID-19 vaccine. Findings and limits, study-wide: Per reports, nearly half of all spike-specific TCRs target regions that are unmutated in variants.

Assay: immunoSEQ multiplex PCR; the TCRdb copy retains only in-frame clones and omits some. The data hold about 130,000 clones, with about 93% observed a single time. CDR3 size: 14 residues. Trimming took off 2 bases at V and 3 bases at J, with 8 bases between the two ends. CDR1 is SGHRS, CDR2 YFSETQ, per germline. The input for sequencing was peripheral blood, taken on day 0 of AZD1222 vaccination. This chain links TRBV5-1 with TRBJ1-4; D might be TRBD1 (6 bases). The clonotype originates from an adult in good health. CDR3: CASSLQGSNEKLFF. The CDR3 coding sequence is TGCGCCAGCAGCTTACAGGGCTCTAATGAAAAACTGTTTTTT.